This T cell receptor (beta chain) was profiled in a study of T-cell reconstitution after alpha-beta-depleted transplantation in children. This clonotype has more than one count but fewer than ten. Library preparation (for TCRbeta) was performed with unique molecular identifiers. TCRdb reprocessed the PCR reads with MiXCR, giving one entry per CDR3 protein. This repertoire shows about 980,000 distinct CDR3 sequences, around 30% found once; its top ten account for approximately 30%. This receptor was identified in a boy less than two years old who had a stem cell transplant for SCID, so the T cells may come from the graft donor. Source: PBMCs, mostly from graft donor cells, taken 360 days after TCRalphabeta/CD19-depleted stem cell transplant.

The CDR3 DNA is TGCAGCATCTCAAGGGCAACCTACAATGAGCAGTTCTTC. Translating it yields CSISRATYNEQFF. The chain carries TRBV29-1 and TRBJ2-1; D not certain. Per germline, CDR1 SQVTM and CDR2 ANQGSEA. This CDR3 comprises 13 residues. Between the trimmed V and J ends, which lost 8 bases and 2 bases, there was a span of 13 bases.